This entry lists 13 T cell receptor beta chains sequenced from one sample in a study of blood T cell repertoires in COVID-19. Sequencing used immunoSEQ multiplex PCR; TCRdb keeps in-frame clones, though not all of them. Of about 120,000 clones in the sample, roughly 87% were seen once. Sequences were obtained from peripheral blood. The receptors stem from a woman older than 75 with acute or convalescent COVID-19.

This chain connects TRBV6-5 to TRBJ1-3; weak D call: TRBD1 (6 bases). The CDR3 runs to 16 residues. From germline, CDR1 is MNHEY and CDR2 SVGAGI. V lost 0 bases to trimming and J lost 0 bases, with 9 bases between them. The CDR3 protein is CASSYSRTVSGNTIYF. For the CDR3, the DNA is TGTGCCAGCAGTTACTCTCGGACAGTCTCTGGAAACACCATATATTTT.

The CDR3 here is CASSLALSTEAFF. In DNA form, the CDR3 reads TGTGCCAGCAGCTTAGCGCTGAGCACTGAAGCTTTCTTT. The V call is TRBV7-2, the J call TRBJ1-1, with D uncertain. The CDR3 loop spans 13 amino acids. Germline V gives CDR1 SGHTA, CDR2 FQGNSA. Trimming cost V 0 bases and J 4 bases, with 6 bases left between them.

This sequence joins TRBV28 and TRBJ1-2; 7 bases fit TRBD1. With 6 bases clipped from V and 4 bases from J, the junction kept 8 bases outside the gene matches. Germline CDR1 is MDHEN and CDR2 is SYDVKM. The CDR3 has 14 residues. The CDR3 protein is CASSQTGDSYGYTF. Written as DNA, the CDR3 is TGTGCCAGCAGCCAAACAGGGGACAGCTATGGCTACACCTTC.

The CDR3 is CASSITGSNTEAFF. As DNA, the CDR3 is TGTGCCAGTAGTATAACAGGGTCGAACACTGAAGCTTTCTTT. The chain is built from TRBV19 and TRBJ1-1; possible D gene TRBD1, 6 bases. With 2 bases removed from V and 1 base from J, the gap between germline ends came to 8 bases. The CDR3 is 14 amino acids. Germline V gene sequence: CDR1 LNHDA, CDR2 SQIVND (reference sequence).

This chain's CDR3 is CASSQVLGLGTYEQYF. The CDR3 DNA reads TGTGCCAGCAGCCAAGTTTTAGGACTCGGTACTTACGAGCAGTACTTC. The chain has TRBV4-2 and TRBJ2-7, with D possibly TRBD2 on 5 matching bases. V was cut by 1 base and J by 4 bases, with 17 bases left in between. CDR1 and CDR2 from the germline V gene are LGHNA and YNFKEQ. The CDR3 consists of 16 residues.

The rearrangement uses TRBV19 and TRBJ1-5; TRBD1 aligns across 8 bases. Losses at the gene ends were 8 bases for V and 2 bases for J; bases not matched to a gene: 8. CDR3 length: 15 amino acids. Germline V gene data show CDR1 as LNHDA and CDR2 as SQIVND (reference sequence). This CDR3 reads CASLLTGEGNQPQHF. The CDR3 bases are TGTGCCAGTCTCCTGACAGGGGAGGGCAATCAGCCCCAGCATTTT.

This clone is a singleton in its sample. The V and J genes are TRBV5-6 and TRBJ1-1; maybe TRBD1 (6 bases). Trimming shortened V by 4 bases and J by 6 bases, and 19 bases separated the two germline ends. The CDR3 totals 15 residues. Germline loops: CDR1 SGHDT, CDR2 YYEEEE. CDR3 sequence (DNA): TGTGCCAGCAGCCCCCTCCAGACAGGCTTGGCTGAAGCTTTCTTT. Encoded protein: CASSPLQTGLAEAFF. Combining the CDR3 with reference TRBV5-6 and TRBJ1-1 gives the whole variable domain DAGVTQSPTHLIKTRGQQVTLRCSPKSGHDTVSWYQQALGQGPQFIFQYYEEEERQRGNFPDRFSGHQFPNYSSELNVNALLLGDSALYLCASSPLQTGLAEAFFGQGTRLTVV.

The chain has TRBV5-1 and TRBJ2-5; D is perhaps TRBD2 (5 bases). Germline CDR1 reads SGHRS; CDR2 reads YFSETQ. Trimming removed 5 bases from V and 2 bases from J, with 13 bases in between. The CDR3 totals 14 residues. The CDR3 DNA sequence: TGCGCCAGCAGACGTCGGGATGAACAAGAGACCCAGTACTTC. Its protein product is CASRRRDEQETQYF.

In its sample, this clone was seen once. The chain is built from TRBV18 and TRBJ1-5; TRBD1 matches 7 bases. This CDR3 has 15 residues. The V gene end was trimmed by 6 bases and the J gene end by 2 bases; junction bases not matched to a gene: 7. Per the germline V gene, CDR1 is KGHSH and CDR2 is LQKENI. CDR3 in DNA: TGTGCCAGCTCCCCAAACAGGGGTGGCAATCAGCCCCAGCATTTT. Translated: CASSPNRGGNQPQHF.

This chain uses TRBV7-2 with TRBJ1-2; weak D call: TRBD1 (5 bases). Germline V gives CDR1 SGHTA, CDR2 FQGNSA. CDR3 length equals 15 residues. Trimming removed 0 bases at V and 6 bases at J, with 14 bases between. The DNA for the CDR3 is TGTGCCAGCAGCTTAGCCTACCGGGGGGGGAATGGCTACACCTTC. Its protein is CASSLAYRGGNGYTF.

The V and J genes are TRBV19 and TRBJ2-1; D gene ambiguous. The V gene's germline CDR1 is LNHDA and CDR2 SQIVND (reference sequence). The CDR3 consists of 13 residues. V was clipped by 8 bases and J by 3 bases, with 11 bases between them. The CDR3 DNA sequence: TGTGCCAGTTCTGTATTGAGCTACAATGAGCAGTTCTTC. It encodes CASSVLSYNEQFF.

V gene TRBV4-2 combines with J gene TRBJ2-3; D may be TRBD1 (5 bases). The germline gives CDR1 LGHNA, CDR2 YNFKEQ. CDR3 length: 13 amino acids. The V gene lost 2 bases and the J gene lost 5 bases, with 8 bases spanning the gap. The CDR3: CASSQLQGDTQYF. CDR3 DNA sequence: TGTGCCAGCAGCCAACTTCAGGGAGATACGCAGTATTTT.

This CDR3 reads CASSYRGLSYNEQFF. The CDR3 coding sequence is TGTGCCAGCAGCTACAGGGGTCTATCCTACAATGAGCAGTTCTTC. The rearrangement links TRBV28 to TRBJ2-1; 7 bases fit TRBD1. The junction had 6 bases not matched to a gene; V was cut back by 6 bases and J by 1 base. The CDR3 totals 15 residues. Germline V gene data show CDR1 as MDHEN and CDR2 as SYDVKM.